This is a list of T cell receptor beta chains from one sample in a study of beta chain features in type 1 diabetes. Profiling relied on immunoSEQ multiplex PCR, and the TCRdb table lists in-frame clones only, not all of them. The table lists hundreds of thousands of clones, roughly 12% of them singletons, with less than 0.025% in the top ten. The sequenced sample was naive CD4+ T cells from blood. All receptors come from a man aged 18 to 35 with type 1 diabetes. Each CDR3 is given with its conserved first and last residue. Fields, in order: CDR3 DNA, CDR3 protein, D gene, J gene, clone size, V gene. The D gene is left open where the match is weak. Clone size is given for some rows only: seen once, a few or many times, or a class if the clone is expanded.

CDR3 DNA: TGTGCCAGCAGTGGTGCGACAGGGGGCAATCAGCCCCAGCATTTT
CDR3 protein: CASSGATGGNQPQHF
D gene: TRBD1
J gene: TRBJ1-5
clone size: few
V gene: TRBV2

CDR3 DNA: TGTGCCAGCAGCCCCCGCGGGGCGGGGAACACAGATACGCAGTATTTT
CDR3 protein: CASSPRGAGNTDTQYF
D gene: .
J gene: TRBJ2-3
clone size: .
V gene: TRBV7-2

CDR3 DNA: TGTGCCAGCAGCCGTAGTCAGGATCAGCCCCAGCATTTT
CDR3 protein: CASSRSQDQPQHF
D gene: .
J gene: TRBJ1-5
clone size: few
V gene: TRBV14

CDR3 DNA: TGTGCCAGCTCACCAGTCGGGGGCTCCTACAATGAGCAGTTCTTC
CDR3 protein: CASSPVGGSYNEQFF
D gene: .
J gene: TRBJ2-1
clone size: few
V gene: TRBV18

CDR3 DNA: TGTGCCAGCAGCCCCCTAGCGGGGGACACAGATACGCAGTATTTT
CDR3 protein: CASSPLAGDTDTQYF
D gene: TRBD2
J gene: TRBJ2-3
clone size: .
V gene: TRBV7-9

CDR3 DNA: TGCGCCAGCAGTGGACAGCGAGAGGAGACCCAGTACTTC
CDR3 protein: CASSGQREETQYF
D gene: .
J gene: TRBJ2-5
clone size: .
V gene: TRBV10-1

CDR3 DNA: TGTGCCTGGAGCAGGCCGAACACCGGGGAGCTGTTTTTT
CDR3 protein: CAWSRPNTGELFF
D gene: .
J gene: TRBJ2-2
clone size: .
V gene: TRBV30

CDR3 DNA: TGCGCCAGCAGCTTGCCCCTAGCGGGCGACACAGATACGCAGTATTTT
CDR3 protein: CASSLPLAGDTDTQYF
D gene: TRBD2
J gene: TRBJ2-3
clone size: few
V gene: TRBV5-1

CDR3 DNA: TGTGCCAGCAGCTTAATCGGCGCGGAGACCCAGTACTTC
CDR3 protein: CASSLIGAETQYF
D gene: .
J gene: TRBJ2-5
clone size: .
V gene: TRBV7-3

CDR3 DNA: TGTGCCAGCAGCTCCTCGGTGGCGCAGTATTTT
CDR3 protein: CASSSSVAQYF
D gene: .
J gene: TRBJ2-3
clone size: many
V gene: TRBV27

CDR3 DNA: TGTGCCAGCAGCGTCCTTGGGTCGGTAGGAGGAAACACCATATATTTT
CDR3 protein: CASSVLGSVGGNTIYF
D gene: .
J gene: TRBJ1-3
clone size: .
V gene: TRBV9

CDR3 DNA: TGTGCCAGCAGCTTTCCCAGCGGGGGGGAGACCCAGTACTTC
CDR3 protein: CASSFPSGGETQYF
D gene: TRBD2
J gene: TRBJ2-5
clone size: few
V gene: TRBV28

CDR3 DNA: TGTGCCTGGAGTGTACAAAGGGTTTGGGGTAATGATTCACCCCTCCACTTT
CDR3 protein: CAWSVQRVWGNDSPLHF
D gene: .
J gene: TRBJ1-6
clone size: .
V gene: TRBV30